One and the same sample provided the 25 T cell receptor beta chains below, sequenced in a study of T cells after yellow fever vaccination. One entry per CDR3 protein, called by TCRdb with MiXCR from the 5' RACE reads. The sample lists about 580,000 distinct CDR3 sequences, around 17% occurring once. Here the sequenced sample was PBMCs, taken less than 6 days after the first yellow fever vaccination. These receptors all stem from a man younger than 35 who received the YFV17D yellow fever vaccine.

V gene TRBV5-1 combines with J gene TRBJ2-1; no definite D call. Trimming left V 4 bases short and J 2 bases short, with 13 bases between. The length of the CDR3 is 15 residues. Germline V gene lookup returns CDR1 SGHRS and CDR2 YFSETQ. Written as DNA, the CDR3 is TGCGCCAGCAGCCCACTGACGGTAGCCTACAATGAGCAGTTCTTC. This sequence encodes CASSPLTVAYNEQFF.

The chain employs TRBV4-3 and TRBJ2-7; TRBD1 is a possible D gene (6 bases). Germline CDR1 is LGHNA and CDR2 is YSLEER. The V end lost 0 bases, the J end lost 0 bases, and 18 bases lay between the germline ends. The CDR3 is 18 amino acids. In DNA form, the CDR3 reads TGCGCCAGCAGCCAAGAAACCCCAGGGACACGAATCTCCTACGAGCAGTACTTC. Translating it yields CASSQETPGTRISYEQYF.

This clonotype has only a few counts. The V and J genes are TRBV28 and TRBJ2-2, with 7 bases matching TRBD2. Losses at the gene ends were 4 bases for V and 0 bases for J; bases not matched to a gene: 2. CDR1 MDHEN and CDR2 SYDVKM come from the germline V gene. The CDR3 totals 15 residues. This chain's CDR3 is CASSWGGTNTGELFF. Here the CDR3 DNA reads TGTGCCAGCAGTTGGGGAGGGACGAACACCGGGGAGCTGTTTTTT.

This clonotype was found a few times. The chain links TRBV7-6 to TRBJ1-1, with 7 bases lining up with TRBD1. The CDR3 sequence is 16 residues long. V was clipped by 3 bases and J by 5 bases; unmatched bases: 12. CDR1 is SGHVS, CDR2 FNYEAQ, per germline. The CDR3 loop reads CASSFSPGGRETEAFF. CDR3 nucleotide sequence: TGTGCCAGCAGCTTCAGCCCAGGGGGGAGAGAGACTGAAGCTTTCTTT.

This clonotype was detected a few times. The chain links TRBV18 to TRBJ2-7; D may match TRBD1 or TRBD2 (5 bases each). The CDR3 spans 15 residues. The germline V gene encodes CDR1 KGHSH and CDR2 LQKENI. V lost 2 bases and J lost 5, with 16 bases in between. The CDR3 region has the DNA TGTGCCAGCTCACCAAGGGACCGACCCCCTCACGAGCAGTACTTC. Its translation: CASSPRDRPPHEQYF.

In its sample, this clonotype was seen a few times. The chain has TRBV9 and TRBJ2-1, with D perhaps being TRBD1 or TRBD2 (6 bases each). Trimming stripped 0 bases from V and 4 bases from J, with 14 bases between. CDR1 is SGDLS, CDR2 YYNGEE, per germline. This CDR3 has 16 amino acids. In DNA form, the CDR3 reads TGTGCCAGCAGCGTAGTGTTGGACAGCGGGTACAATGAGCAGTTCTTC. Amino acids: CASSVVLDSGYNEQFF.

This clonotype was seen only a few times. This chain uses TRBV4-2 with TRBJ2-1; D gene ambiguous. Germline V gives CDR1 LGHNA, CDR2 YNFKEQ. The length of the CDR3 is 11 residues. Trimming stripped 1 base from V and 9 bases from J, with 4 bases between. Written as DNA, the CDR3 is TGTGCCAGCAGCCAAGGGCTTGAGCAGTTCTTC. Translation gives CASSQGLEQFF.

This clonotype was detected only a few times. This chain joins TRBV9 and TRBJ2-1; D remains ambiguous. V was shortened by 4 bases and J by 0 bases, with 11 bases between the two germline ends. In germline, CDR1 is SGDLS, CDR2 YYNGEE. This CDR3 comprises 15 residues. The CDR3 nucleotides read TGTGCCAGCAGCTTCGCTTATCCCTCCTACAATGAGCAGTTCTTC. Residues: CASSFAYPSYNEQFF.

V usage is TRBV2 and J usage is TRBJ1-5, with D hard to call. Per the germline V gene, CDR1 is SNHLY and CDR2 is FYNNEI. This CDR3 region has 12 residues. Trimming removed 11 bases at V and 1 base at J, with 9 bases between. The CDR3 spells CASDLSNQPQHF. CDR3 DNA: TGTGCCTCAGACCTAAGCAATCAGCCCCAGCATTTT.

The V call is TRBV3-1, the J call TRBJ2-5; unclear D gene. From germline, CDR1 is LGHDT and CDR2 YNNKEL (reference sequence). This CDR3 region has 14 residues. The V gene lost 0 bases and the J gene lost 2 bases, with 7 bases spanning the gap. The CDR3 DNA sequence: TGTGCCAGCAGCCAAGAGATCCCACAAGAGACCCAGTACTTC. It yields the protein CASSQEIPQETQYF.

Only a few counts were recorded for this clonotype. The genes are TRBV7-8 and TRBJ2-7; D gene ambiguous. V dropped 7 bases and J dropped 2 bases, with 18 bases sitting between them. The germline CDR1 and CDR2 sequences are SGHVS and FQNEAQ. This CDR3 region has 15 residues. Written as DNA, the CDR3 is TGTGCCAGCACCAATCCGCTCCGTCGCCCCTACGAGCAGTACTTC. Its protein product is CASTNPLRRPYEQYF.

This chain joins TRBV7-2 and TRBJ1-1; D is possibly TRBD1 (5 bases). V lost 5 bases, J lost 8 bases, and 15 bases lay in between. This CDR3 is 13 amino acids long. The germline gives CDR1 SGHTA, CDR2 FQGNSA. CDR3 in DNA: TGTGCCAGCAGCCTAATCCGTCGGGGCGAAGCTTTCTTT. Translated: CASSLIRRGEAFF.

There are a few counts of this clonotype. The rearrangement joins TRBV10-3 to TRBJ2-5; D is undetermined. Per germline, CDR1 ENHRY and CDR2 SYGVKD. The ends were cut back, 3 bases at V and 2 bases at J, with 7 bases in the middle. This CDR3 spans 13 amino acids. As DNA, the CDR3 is TGTGCCATCAGTGAAGGCCTACAAGAGACCCAGTACTTC. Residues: CAISEGLQETQYF.

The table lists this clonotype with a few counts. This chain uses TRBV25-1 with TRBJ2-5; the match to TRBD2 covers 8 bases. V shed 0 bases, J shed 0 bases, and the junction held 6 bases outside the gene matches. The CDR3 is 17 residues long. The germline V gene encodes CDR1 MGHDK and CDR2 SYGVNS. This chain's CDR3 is CASSEYSASGYQETQYF. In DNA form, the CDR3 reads TGTGCCAGCAGTGAATATTCGGCTAGCGGGTACCAAGAGACCCAGTACTTC.

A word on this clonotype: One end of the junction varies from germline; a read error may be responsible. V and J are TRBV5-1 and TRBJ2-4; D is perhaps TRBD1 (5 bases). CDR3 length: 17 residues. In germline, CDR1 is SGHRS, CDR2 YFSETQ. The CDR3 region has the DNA TGCGCCAGCAGGTTGGACACGGACGGGCTAGCCAAAAACATTCAGTACTTC. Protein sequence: CASRLDTDGLAKNIQYF.

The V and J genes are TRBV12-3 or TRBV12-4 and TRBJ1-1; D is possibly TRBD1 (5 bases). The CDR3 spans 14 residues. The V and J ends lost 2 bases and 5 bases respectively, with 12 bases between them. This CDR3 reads CASSLKGKGTEAFF. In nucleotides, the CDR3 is TGTGCCAGCAGTTTAAAGGGGAAAGGGACTGAAGCTTTCTTT.

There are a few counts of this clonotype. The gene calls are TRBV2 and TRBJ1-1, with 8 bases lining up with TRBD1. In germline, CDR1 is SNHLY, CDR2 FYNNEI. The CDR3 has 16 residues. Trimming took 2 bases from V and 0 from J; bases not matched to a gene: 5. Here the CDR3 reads CASSEQGAYMNTEAFF. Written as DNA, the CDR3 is TGTGCCAGCAGTGAACAGGGGGCCTATATGAACACTGAAGCTTTCTTT. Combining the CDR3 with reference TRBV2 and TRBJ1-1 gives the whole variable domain EPEVTQTPSHQVTQMGQEVILRCVPISNHLYFYWYRQILGQKVEFLVSFYNNEISEKSEIFDDQFSVERPDGSNFTLKIRSTKLEDSAMYFCASSEQGAYMNTEAFFGQGTRLTVV.

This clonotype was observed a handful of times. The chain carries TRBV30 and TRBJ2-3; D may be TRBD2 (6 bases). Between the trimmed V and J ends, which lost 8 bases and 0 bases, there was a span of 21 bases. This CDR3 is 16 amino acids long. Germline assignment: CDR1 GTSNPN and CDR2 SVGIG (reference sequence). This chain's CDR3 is CAGYTVADPSTDTQYF. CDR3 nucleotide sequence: TGTGCCGGCTATACGGTAGCGGATCCTAGCACAGATACGCAGTATTTT.

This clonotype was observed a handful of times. CDR3 protein: CASSSRGGSNIQYF. In DNA form, the CDR3 reads TGTGCCAGCAGCTCCAGGGGTGGTTCGAACATTCAGTACTTC. V gene TRBV5-4 combines with J gene TRBJ2-4; maybe TRBD1 (6 bases). Germline loops: CDR1 SGHNT, CDR2 YYREEE (reference sequence). The CDR3 consists of 14 residues. Trimming left V 3 bases short and J 7 bases short, with 14 bases between.

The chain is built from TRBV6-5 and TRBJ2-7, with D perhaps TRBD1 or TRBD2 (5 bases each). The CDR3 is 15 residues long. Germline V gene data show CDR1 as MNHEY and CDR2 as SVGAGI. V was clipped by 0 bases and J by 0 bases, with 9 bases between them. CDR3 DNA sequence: TGTGCCAGCAGTTACTCGACGGGGCCCTCCTACGAGCAGTACTTC. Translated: CASSYSTGPSYEQYF.

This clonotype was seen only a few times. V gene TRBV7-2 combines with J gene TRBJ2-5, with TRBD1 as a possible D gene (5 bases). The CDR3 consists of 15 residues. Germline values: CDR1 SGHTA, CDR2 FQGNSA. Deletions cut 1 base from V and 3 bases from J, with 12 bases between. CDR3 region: CASSLGGAGKETQYF. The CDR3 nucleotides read TGTGCCAGCAGCTTAGGCGGAGCAGGGAAAGAGACCCAGTACTTC.

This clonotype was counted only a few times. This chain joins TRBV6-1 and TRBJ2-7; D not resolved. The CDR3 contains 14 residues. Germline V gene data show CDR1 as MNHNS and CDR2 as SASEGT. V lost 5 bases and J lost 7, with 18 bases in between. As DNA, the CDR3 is TGTGCCAGCAGTCCCGCAGGACGGGTATATGAGCAGTACGTC. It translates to CASSPAGRVYEQYV.

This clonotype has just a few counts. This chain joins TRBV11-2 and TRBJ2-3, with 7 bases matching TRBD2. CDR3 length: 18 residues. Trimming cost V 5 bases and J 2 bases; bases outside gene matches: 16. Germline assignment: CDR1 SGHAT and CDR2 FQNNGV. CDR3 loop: CASSPTPAGRLDTDTQYF. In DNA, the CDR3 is TGTGCCAGCAGCCCAACCCCAGCGGGACGCCTTGACACAGATACGCAGTATTTT.

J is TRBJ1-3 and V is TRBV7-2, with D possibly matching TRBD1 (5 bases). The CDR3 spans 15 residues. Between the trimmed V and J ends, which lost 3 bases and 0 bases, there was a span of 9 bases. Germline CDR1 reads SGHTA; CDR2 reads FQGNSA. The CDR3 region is CASSLGGLSGNTIYF. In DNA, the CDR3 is TGTGCCAGCAGCTTGGGGGGACTCTCTGGAAACACCATATATTTT.

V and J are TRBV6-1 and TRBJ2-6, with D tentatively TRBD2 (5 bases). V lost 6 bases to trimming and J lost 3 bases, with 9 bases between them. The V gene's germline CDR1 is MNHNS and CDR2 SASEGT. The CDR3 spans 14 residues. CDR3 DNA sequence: TGTGCCAGCAGGGCGGGTCATGGGGCCAACGTCCTGACTTTC. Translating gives CASRAGHGANVLTF.